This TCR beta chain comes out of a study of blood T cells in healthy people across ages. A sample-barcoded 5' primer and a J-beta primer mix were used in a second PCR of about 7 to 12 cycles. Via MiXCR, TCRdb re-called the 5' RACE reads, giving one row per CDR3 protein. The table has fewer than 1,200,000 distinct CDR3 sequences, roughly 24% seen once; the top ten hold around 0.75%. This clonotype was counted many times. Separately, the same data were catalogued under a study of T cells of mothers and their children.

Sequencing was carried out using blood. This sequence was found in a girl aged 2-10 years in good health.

The CDR3 spells CASSLWNTGELFF. Here the CDR3 DNA reads TGTGCCAGCAGCTTGTGGAACACCGGGGAGCTGTTTTTT. The V and J genes are TRBV11-2 and TRBJ2-2; no reliable D call. This CDR3 contains 13 residues. V was cut by 3 bases and J by 1 base, with 3 bases left in between. Germline V CDR1 and CDR2: SGHAT, FQNNGV.